This T cell receptor (beta chain) was obtained from a study of cytomegalovirus exposure and HLA in healthy donors. The germline V gene encodes CDR1 MNHEY and CDR2 SVGAGI. V was shortened by 2 bases and J by 0 bases, with 13 bases between the two germline ends. The CDR3 runs 16 residues. In the PCR, 60 Vbeta and 13 Jbeta primers were used. Generated by immunoSEQ multiplex PCR, the TCRdb table keeps only in-frame clones and is missing some. This sample has fewer than 300,000 clones; 80% occur once, and the top ten carry about 0.28%. Sequenced: PBMCs. This TCR was sampled from a girl aged 2 to 9 in good health and CMV-seronegative. This sequence joins TRBV6-5 and TRBJ1-2, with D perhaps matching TRBD1 (5 bases). CDR3: CASSYGGAGSNYGYTF. The CDR3 bases are TGTGCCAGCAGTTACGGTGGGGCAGGCTCTAACTATGGCTACACCTTC.